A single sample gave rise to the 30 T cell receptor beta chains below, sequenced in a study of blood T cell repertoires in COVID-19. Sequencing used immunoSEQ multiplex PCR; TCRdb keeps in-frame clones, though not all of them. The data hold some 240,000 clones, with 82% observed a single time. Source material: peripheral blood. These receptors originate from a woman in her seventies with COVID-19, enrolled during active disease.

CDR3 residues: CASSKLGLNEQFF. Written as DNA, the CDR3 is TGTGCCAGCAGCAAACTTGGGCTGAATGAGCAGTTCTTC. The V gene is TRBV28, the J gene TRBJ2-1; D ambiguous. CDR1 MDHEN and CDR2 SYDVKM come from the germline V gene. Trimming removed 6 bases at V and 7 bases at J, with 13 bases between. The CDR3 extends over 13 amino acids.

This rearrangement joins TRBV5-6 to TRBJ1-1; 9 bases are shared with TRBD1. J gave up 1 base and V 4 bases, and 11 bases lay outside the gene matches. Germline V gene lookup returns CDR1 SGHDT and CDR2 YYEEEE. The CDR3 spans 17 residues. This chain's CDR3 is CASSSITGGKGNTEAFF. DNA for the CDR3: TGTGCCAGCAGCAGCATAACAGGGGGCAAGGGGAACACTGAAGCTTTCTTT.

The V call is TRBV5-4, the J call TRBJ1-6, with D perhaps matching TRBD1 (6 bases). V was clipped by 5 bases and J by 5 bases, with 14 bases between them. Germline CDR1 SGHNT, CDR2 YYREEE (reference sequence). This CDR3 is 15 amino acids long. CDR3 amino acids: CASRRQAQHNSPLHF. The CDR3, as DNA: TGTGCCAGCAGGAGACAGGCCCAACATAATTCACCCCTCCACTTT.

The CDR3 sequence is CASRSSPPLAVNEQFF. The CDR3, as DNA: TGCGCCAGCAGAAGCTCCCCCCCGCTAGCGGTCAATGAGCAGTTCTTC. The gene calls are TRBV5-1 and TRBJ2-1, with 7 bases identical to TRBD2. Per the germline V gene, CDR1 is SGHRS and CDR2 is YFSETQ. V trimming: 5 bases; J trimming: 6 bases; junction bases outside the gene matches: 14. The length of the CDR3 is 16 residues.

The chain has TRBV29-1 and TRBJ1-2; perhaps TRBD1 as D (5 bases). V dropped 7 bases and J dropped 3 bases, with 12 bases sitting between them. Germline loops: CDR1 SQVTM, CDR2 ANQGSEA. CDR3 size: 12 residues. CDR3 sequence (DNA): TGCAGCGGCAGGGTGCCTGACTATGGCTACACCTTC. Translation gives CSGRVPDYGYTF.

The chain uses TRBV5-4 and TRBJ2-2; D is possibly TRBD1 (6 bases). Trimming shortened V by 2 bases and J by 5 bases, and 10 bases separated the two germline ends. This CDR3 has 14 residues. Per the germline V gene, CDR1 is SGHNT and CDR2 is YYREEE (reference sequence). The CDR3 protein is CASSFTGKTGELFF. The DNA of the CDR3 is TGTGCCAGCAGCTTTACAGGGAAAACCGGGGAGCTGTTTTTT.

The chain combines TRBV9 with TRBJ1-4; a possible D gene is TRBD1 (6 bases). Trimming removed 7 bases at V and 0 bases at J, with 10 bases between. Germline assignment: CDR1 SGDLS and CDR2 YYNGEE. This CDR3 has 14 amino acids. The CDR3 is CASCKGATNEKLFF. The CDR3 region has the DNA TGTGCCAGCTGCAAGGGGGCAACTAATGAAAAACTGTTTTTT. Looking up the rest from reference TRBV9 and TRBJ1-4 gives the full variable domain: DSGVTQTPKHLITATGQRVTLRCSPRSGDLSVYWYQQSLDQGLQFLIQYYNGEERAKGNILERFSAQQFPDLHSELNLSSLELGDSALYFCASCKGATNEKLFFGSGTQLSVL.

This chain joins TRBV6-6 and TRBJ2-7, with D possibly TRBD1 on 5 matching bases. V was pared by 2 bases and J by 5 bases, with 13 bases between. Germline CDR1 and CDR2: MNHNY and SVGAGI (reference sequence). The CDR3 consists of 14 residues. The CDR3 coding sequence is TGTGCCAGCAGTTACGGGCAGGGTGGGGACGAGCAGTACTTC. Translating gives CASSYGQGGDEQYF.

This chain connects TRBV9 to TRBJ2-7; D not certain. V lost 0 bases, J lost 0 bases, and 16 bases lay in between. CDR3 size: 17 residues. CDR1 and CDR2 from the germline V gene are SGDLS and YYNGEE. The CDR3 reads CASSVATGTKVSYEQYF. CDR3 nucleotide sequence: TGTGCCAGCAGCGTAGCTACTGGTACCAAAGTCTCCTACGAGCAGTACTTC.

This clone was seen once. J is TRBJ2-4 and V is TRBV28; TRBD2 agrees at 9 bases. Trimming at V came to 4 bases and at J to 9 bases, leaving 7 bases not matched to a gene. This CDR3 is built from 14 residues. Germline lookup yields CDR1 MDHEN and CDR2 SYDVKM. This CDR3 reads CASSSAGGPGIQYF. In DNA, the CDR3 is TGTGCCAGCAGTTCCGCGGGAGGGCCGGGCATTCAGTACTTC.

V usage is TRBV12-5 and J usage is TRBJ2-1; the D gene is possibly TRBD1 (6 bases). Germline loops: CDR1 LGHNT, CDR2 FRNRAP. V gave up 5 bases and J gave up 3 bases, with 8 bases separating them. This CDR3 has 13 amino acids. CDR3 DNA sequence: TGTGCTAGTGGTACAGGGTACTACAATGAGCAGTTCTTC. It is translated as CASGTGYYNEQFF.

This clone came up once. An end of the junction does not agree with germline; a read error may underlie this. The CDR3 loop is CAGRGGDLAAYNEQFF. Written as DNA, the CDR3 is TGTGCCGGCAGGGGCGGGGATCTAGCGGCTTACAATGAGCAGTTCTTC. This sequence joins TRBV7-2 and TRBJ2-1; weak D call: TRBD2 (7 bases). The CDR3 contains 16 residues. Germline lookup yields CDR1 SGHTA and CDR2 FQGNSA.

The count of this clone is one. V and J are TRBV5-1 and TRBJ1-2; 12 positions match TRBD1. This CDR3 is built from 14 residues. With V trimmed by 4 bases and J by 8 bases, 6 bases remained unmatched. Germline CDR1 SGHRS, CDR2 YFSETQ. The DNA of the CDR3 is TGCGCCAGCAGCGAGGGACAGGGGGCGAAAGGCTACACCTTC. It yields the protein CASSEGQGAKGYTF.

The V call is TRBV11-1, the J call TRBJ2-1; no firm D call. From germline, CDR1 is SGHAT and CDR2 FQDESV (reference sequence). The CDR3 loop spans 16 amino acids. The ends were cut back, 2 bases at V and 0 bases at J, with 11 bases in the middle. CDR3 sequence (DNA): TGTGCCAGCAGCTTAAGACTTGTCAGCTCCTACAATGAGCAGTTCTTC. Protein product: CASSLRLVSSYNEQFF.

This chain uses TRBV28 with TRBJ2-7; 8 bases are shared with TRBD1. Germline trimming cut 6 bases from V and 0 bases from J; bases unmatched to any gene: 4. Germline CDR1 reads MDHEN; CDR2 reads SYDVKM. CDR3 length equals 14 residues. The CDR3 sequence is CASSLTGGSYEQYF. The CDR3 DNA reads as TGTGCCAGCAGCCTTACAGGGGGCTCCTACGAGCAGTACTTC.

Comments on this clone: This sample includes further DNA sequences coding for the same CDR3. CDR3 protein: CASSQETGDTEAFF. In nucleotides, the CDR3 is TGCGCCAGCAGCCAAGAAACAGGGGACACTGAAGCTTTCTTT. This chain joins TRBV4-3 and TRBJ1-1; 7 positions match TRBD1. This CDR3 region has 14 residues. The V and J ends lost 0 bases and 3 bases, in that order; junction bases with no gene match: 1. Germline V gene lookup returns CDR1 LGHNA and CDR2 YSLEER.

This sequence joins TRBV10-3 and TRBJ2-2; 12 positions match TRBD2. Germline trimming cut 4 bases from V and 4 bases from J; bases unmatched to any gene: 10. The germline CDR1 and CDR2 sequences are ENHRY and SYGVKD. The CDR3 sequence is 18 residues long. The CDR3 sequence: CAISVSGTSGSVTGELFF. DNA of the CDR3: TGTGCCATCAGTGTAAGCGGGACTAGCGGGTCGGTCACCGGGGAGCTGTTTTTT.

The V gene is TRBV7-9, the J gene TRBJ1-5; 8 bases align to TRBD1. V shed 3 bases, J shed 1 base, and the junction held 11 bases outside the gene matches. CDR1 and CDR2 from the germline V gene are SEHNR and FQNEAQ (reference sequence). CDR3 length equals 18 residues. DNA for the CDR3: TGTGCCAGCAGCTTGGTGACAGGGGACACCATAAGCAATCAGCCCCAGCATTTT. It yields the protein CASSLVTGDTISNQPQHF.

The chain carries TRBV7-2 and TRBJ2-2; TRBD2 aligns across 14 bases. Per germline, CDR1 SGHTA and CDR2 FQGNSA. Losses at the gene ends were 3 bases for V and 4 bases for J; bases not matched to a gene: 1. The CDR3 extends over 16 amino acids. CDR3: CASSLTSGRVTGELFF. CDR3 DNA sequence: TGTGCCAGCAGCTTGACTAGCGGGAGGGTCACCGGGGAGCTGTTTTTT.

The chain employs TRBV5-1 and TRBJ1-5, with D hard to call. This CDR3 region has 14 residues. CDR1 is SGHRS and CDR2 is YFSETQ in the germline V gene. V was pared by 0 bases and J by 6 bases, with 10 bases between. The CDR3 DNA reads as TGCGCCAGCAGCTTGGCCGCGGGTAGTCAGCCCCAGCATTTT. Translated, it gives CASSLAAGSQPQHF.

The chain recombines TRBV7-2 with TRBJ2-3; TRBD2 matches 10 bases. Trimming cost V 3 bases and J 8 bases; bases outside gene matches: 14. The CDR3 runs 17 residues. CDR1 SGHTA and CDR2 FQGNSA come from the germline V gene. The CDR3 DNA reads TGTGCCAGCAGCTTCGCTAGCGGGAGAAGTACGCGTGTTACGCAGTATTTT. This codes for CASSFASGRSTRVTQYF.

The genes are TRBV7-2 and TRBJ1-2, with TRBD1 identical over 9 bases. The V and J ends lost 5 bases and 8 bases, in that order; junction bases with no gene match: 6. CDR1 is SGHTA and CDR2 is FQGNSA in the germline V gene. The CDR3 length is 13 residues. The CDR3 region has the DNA TGTGCCAGCAGCCAAACAGGGGGCGAGGGCTACACCTTC. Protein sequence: CASSQTGGEGYTF.

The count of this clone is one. The CDR3 region is CASLRAGVRDTQYF. In DNA form, the CDR3 reads TGTGCCAGCCTCCGAGCGGGAGTTCGAGATACGCAGTATTTT. This rearrangement joins TRBV7-9 to TRBJ2-3; 8 nucleotides agree with TRBD2. Germline trimming cut 8 bases from V and 5 bases from J; bases unmatched to any gene: 9. The CDR3 length is 14 residues. Looked up from germline, CDR1 is SEHNR and CDR2 is FQNEAQ (reference sequence).

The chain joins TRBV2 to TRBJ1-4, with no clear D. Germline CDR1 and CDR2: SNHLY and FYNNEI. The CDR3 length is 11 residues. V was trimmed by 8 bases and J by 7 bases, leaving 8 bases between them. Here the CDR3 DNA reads TGTGCCAGCCGGGGAAGTGAAAAACTGTTTTTT. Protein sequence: CASRGSEKLFF. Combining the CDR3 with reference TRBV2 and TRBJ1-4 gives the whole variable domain EPEVTQTPSHQVTQMGQEVILRCVPISNHLYFYWYRQILGQKVEFLVSFYNNEISEKSEIFDDQFSVERPDGSNFTLKIRSTKLEDSAMYFCASRGSEKLFFGSGTQLSVL.

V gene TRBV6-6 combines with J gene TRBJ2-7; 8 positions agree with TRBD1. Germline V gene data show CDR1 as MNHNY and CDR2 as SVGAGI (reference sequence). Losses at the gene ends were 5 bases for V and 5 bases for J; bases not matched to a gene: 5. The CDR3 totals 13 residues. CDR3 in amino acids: CASSPMDRDEQYF. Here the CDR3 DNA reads TGTGCCAGCAGTCCCATGGACAGGGACGAGCAGTACTTC.

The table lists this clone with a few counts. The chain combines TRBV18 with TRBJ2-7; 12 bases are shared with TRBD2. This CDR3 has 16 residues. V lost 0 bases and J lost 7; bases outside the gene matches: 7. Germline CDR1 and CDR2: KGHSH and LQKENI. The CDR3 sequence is CASSPPWTSGTREQYF. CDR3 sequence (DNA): TGTGCCAGCTCACCACCCTGGACTAGCGGGACTCGGGAGCAGTACTTC.

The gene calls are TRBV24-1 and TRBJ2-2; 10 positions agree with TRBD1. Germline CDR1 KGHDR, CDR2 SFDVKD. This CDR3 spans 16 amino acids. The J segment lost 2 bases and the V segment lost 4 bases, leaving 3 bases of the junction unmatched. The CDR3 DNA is TGTGCCACCAGTGACCGGACAGGGGGAAACACCGGGGAGCTGTTTTTT. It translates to CATSDRTGGNTGELFF.

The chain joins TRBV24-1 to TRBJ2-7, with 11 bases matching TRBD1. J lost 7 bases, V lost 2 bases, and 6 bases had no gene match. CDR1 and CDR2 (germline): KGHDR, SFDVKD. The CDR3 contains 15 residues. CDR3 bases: TGTGCCACCAGTGATTGGACAGGGGGCGTTTGGGAGCAGTACTTC. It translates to CATSDWTGGVWEQYF.

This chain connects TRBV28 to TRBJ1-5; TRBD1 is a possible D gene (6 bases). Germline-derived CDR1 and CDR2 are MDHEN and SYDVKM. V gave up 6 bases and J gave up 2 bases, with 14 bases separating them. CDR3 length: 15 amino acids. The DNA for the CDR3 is TGTGCCAGCAGACACCACAGGGCTGGCAATCAGCCCCAGCATTTT. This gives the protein CASRHHRAGNQPQHF. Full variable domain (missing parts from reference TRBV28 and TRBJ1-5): DVKVTQSSRYLVKRTGEKVFLECVQDMDHENMFWYRQDPGLGLRLIYFSYDVKMKEKGDIPEGYSVSREKKERFSLILESASTNQTSMYLCASRHHRAGNQPQHFGDGTRLSIL.

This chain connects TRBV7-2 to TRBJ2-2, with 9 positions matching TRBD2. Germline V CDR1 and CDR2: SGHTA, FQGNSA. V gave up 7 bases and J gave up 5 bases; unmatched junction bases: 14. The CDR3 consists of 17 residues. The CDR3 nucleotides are TGTGCCAGCAAACTAGTGGGCGGGAGGGCACGTACCGGGGAGCTGTTTTTT. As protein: CASKLVGGRARTGELFF. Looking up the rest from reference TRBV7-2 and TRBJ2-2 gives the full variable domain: GAGVSQSPSNKVTEKGKDVELRCDPISGHTALYWYRQSLGQGLEFLIYFQGNSAPDKSGLPSDRFSAERTGGSVSTLTIQRTQQEDSAVYLCASKLVGGRARTGELFFGEGSRLTVL.